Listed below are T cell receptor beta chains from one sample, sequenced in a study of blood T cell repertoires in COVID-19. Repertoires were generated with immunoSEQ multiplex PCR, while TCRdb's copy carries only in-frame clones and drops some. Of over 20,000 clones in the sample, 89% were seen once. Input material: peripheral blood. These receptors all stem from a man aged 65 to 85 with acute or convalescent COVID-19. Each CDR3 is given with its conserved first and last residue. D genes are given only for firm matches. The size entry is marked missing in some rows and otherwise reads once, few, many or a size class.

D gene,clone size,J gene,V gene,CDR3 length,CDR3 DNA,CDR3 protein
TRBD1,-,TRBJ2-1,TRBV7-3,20,TGTGCCAGCAGCTTTTTTATAAGGTTCTACCGGGACAGGGGGCTCGATGAGCAGTTCTTC,CASSFFIRFYRDRGLDEQFF
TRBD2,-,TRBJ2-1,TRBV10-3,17,TGTGCCATCAGTGGGGGACTAGCGGGAGGGCGCAACAATGAGCAGTTCTTC,CAISGGLAGGRNNEQFF
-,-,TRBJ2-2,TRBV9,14,TGTGCCAGCAGCCCAGGGGCGAACACCGGGGAGCTGTTTTTT,CASSPGANTGELFF
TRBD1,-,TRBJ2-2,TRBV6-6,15,TGTGCCAGCAGTGGGACAGGAAGTCCGACTGGGGAGCTGTTTTTT,CASSGTGSPTGELFF
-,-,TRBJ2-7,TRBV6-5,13,TGTGCCAGCAGCCTGTTACTCGTCGGGGAGCAGTACTTC,CASSLLLVGEQYF
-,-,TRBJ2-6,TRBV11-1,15,TGTGCCAGCACCGAGTACCTCTCTGGGGCCAACGTCCTGACTTTC,CASTEYLSGANVLTF
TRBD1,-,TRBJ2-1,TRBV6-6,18,TGTGCCAGCAGCCGACAGGGATCTGGTCTAGGTTCATACAATGAGCAGTTCTTC,CASSRQGSGLGSYNEQFF
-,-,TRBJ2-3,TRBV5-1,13,TGCGCCAGCAGCCCCCAGGGCACAGATACGCAGTATTTT,CASSPQGTDTQYF
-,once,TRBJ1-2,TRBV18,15,TGTGCCAGCTCACCACCGGCAAACAGTAACTATGGCTACACCTTC,CASSPPANSNYGYTF
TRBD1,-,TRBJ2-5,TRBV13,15,TGTGCCAGCAGCCGACCCACAGGGGTTCAAGAGACCCAGTACTTC,CASSRPTGVQETQYF
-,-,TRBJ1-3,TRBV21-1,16,TGTGCCAGCAGCAAACCTGGGCAGAGCTCTGGAAACACCATATATTTT,CASSKPGQSSGNTIYF
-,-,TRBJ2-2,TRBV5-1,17,TGCGCCAGCAGCTTGGTGGTAGGGGGACGGGACACCGGGGAGCTGTTTTTT,CASSLVVGGRDTGELFF